Listed here is a single TCR beta chain. What it binds is not known. The sample originates from a study of cytomegalovirus exposure and HLA in healthy donors. On the study more broadly: The Caucasian-associated ancestry cluster contained about 80% of the approximately 400 genotyped donors. Broader study findings: 87-base-pair reads could not separate some V segments, including TRBV6-2 and TRBV6-3.

A multiplex PCR was run with 60 Vbeta primers and 13 Jbeta primers. The repertoire was sequenced with immunoSEQ multiplex PCR; TCRdb's copy has only in-frame clones and lacks some. Among 150,000 to 200,000 clones listed, over 75% were seen once. Germline lookup yields CDR1 WSHSY and CDR2 SAAADI. The length of the CDR3 is 16 residues. J gave up 4 bases and V 6 bases, and 9 bases lay outside the gene matches. The clonotype originates from a man in his late teens or twenties in good health and CMV-seronegative. The source material was PBMCs. The rearrangement links TRBV10-2 to TRBJ2-1; 10 bases match TRBD2. CDR3 residues: CASRRASGRTYNEQFF. For the CDR3, the DNA is TGCGCCAGCAGGCGGGCTAGCGGGAGAACGTACAATGAGCAGTTCTTC.